The source of this T cell receptor (beta chain) is a study of vaccination and CD4 T cells after COVID-19 (dated by TCRdb to between 2021 and 2024). For context, the study as a whole: Convalescent patients had a positive SARS-CoV-2 result on nasal swab PCR, and of these patients, about ten had mild disease and one had severe disease. The convalescent cohort included six males and four females, with two Hispanic individuals, seven Caucasians, two Asians and one multiracial person. Each participant got two doses of either the Pfizer-BioNTech BNT162b2 vaccine (n=8) or the Moderna mRNA-1273 vaccine (n=2). Post-COVID blood samples were collected from convalescent patients a median of roughly 100 days after diagnosis, with a range of roughly 35 to 180 days. Post-vaccine blood samples were taken a median of about 72 days after the second vaccine dose, with a range of about 13 to 250 days. Culture stimuli were overlapping spike peptide pools from SARS-CoV-2 and from the common cold coronaviruses HCoV-NL63, HCoV-OC43 and HCoV-229E. In control cultures, a CEFX viral epitope pool was used as positive control, an HIV-1 Nef peptide pool was used as negative control, or no peptide was added. The spike-specific CD4+ TCR repertoire was compared before and after mRNA vaccination in 10 COVID-19 convalescent patients and a handful of infection-naive healthy vaccine recipients.

Results the study describes overall, beyond this receptor: Relatively few convalescent patients were included in the study, and early timepoints after natural infection were not analyzed. Of the vaccine-specific clones found in convalescent patients, nearly all (304 of 307) were mono-reactive for SARS-CoV-2 spike instead of being cross-reactive with common cold coronaviruses. An increase in the median number of SARS-CoV-2-reactive clonotypes from 20 to 25 after infection to 38 after vaccination was observed, but the change was not found to be significant. In convalescent patients, a median approximately 90% of post-vaccine SARS-CoV-2-reactive clones were detected only after vaccination, suggesting vaccine-specific priming.

The germline V gene yields SNHLY for CDR1 and FYNNEI for CDR2. The junction shows trimming of 2 bases on V and 8 bases on J, plus 6 bases between the germline ends. The CDR3 starts with the cysteine, ends with the phenylalanine, and has 11 residues. Only CDR3 DNA remains: 33 bases, in frame from the first base. The treatment or condition tag for this specimen amounts to: approximately nine-day PBMC culture with coronavirus spike peptide pools or control peptides (ViraFEST assay). To expand antigen-specific T cells with peptide pools and then pick out the expanded clonotypes through TCR sequencing, the study relied on the ViraFEST assay. Positive SARS-CoV-2 PCR tests in the convalescent patients dated from March to December 2020, before Alpha, Beta and Delta variants emerged in the United States. About 2 million PBMCs per well were cultured in IMDM with roughly 5.2% human AB serum and 7.5 to 10 IU/ml IL-2, plus 10 ug/ml peptide pools. Half of the culture medium was replaced with fresh IL-2-containing medium on days 3 and 7. CD4+ T cells were isolated after about nine days of culture through negative selection using the EasySep CD4+ T cell isolation kit. PBMCs were separated from whole blood using Ficoll-Paque Plus gradient centrifugation and then either used fresh or cryopreserved at -140C. In general, triplicate wells were set up for every culture condition.

This clonotype was picked up a small number of times. What antigen it recognizes has not been identified. Per-base qualities were not stored, and no clone one base away is much larger. To prepare the library, PCR was applied. TCR sequencing of DNA from cultured CD4+ T cells used the Oncomine TCR Beta short-read assay at the Johns Hopkins FTIC core. The QIAamp micro DNA kit was used to extract genomic DNA from the cultured CD4+ T cells. The Oncomine TCR Beta libraries from cultured CD4+ T cells were pooled using unique dual indexes and then sequenced on an Illumina iSeq 100. Concerning the study's data processing: Non-productive sequences were filtered out, and CDR3s that did not start with C, did not end with F or W, or were shorter than 7 amino acids were discarded. The MANAFEST web application was used to identify antigen-specific clonotypes by comparing peptide-stimulated wells against reference wells and other culture wells. Positive clones required FDR below 0.05, an odds ratio above 5, and productive frequency above 0.1% in at least two of three replicate wells. Cross-reactive clonotypes were defined as significantly expanded in both SARS-CoV-2 spike wells and at least one common cold coronavirus spike condition. Levenshtein distances (stringdist) and unrooted phylogenetic trees (ape) in R version 3.6.1 were used to assess CDR3 homology. The public sequencing data were trimmed at Q25 with fastp and processed into clonotypes with MiXCR by TCRdb, which kept only in-frame beta chains. Records with the same CDR3 protein are collapsed into one entry carrying the most frequent genes and DNA. The V and J calls shown here were made by TCRdb, not taken from the authors' results. This sample has almost 20,000 distinct CDR3 sequences in its table, and about 52% of those were observed once. The ten biggest clones cover 6% to 7.5% of the sample.

Sequencing was carried out using CD4+ T cells from blood, cultured in vitro. The V and J segments used are TRBV2 and TRBJ1-2, with the D gene uncertain. The TCR comes from a human donor who had recovered from COVID-19. The CDR3 sequence is CASSELMGYTF. The DNA sequence is given as TGTGCCAGCAGTGAACTTATGGGCTACACCTTC.